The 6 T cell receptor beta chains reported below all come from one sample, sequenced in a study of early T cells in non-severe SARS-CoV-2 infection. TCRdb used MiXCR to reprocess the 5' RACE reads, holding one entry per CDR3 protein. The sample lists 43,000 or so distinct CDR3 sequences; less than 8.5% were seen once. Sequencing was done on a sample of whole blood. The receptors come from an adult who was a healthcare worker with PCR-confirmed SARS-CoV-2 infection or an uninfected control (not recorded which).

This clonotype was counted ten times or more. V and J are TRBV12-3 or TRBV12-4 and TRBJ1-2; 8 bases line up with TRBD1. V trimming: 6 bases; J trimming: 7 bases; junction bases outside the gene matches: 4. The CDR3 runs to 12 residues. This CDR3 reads CASRPQGAGYTF. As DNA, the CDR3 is TGTGCCAGCAGACCGCAGGGGGCTGGCTACACCTTC.

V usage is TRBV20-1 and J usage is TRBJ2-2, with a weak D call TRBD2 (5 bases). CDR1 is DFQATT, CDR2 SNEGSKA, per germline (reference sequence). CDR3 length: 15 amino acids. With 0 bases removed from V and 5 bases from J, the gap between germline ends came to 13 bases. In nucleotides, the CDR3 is TGCAGTGCTAGAGATCCGCGAGGGCAAACCGGGGAGCTGTTTTTT. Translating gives CSARDPRGQTGELFF.

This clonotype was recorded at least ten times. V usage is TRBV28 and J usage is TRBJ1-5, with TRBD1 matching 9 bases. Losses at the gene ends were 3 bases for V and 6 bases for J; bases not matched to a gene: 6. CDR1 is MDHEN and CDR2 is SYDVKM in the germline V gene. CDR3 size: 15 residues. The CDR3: CASSFIQGARQPQHF. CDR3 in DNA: TGTGCCAGCAGTTTTATACAGGGGGCGCGTCAGCCCCAGCATTTT. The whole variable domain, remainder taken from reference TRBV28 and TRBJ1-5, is DVKVTQSSRYLVKRTGEKVFLECVQDMDHENMFWYRQDPGLGLRLIYFSYDVKMKEKGDIPEGYSVSREKKERFSLILESASTNQTSMYLCASSFIQGARQPQHFGDGTRLSIL.

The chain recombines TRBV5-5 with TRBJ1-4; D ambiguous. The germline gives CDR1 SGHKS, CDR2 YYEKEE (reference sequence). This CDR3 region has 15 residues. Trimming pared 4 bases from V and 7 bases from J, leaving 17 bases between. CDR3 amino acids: CASSPTDGWGEKLFF. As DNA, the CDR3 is TGTGCCAGCAGCCCTACGGACGGGTGGGGTGAAAAACTGTTTTTT.

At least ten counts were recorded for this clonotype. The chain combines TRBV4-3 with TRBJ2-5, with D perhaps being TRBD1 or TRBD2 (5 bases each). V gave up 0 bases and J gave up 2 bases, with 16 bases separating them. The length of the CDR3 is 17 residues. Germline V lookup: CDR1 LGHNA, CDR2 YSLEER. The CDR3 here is CASSQERWGGLQETQYF. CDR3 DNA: TGCGCCAGCAGCCAAGAACGGTGGGGCGGACTTCAAGAGACCCAGTACTTC.

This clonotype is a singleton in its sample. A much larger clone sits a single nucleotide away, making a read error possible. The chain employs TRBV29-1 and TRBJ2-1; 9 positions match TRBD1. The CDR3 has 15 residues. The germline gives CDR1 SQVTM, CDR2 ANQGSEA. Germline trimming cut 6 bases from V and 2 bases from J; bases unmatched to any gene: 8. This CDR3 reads CSVNPRQGAYNEQFF. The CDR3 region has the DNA TGCAGCGTGAACCCGAGACAGGGGGCCTACAATGAGCAGTTCTTC.